These 29 T cell receptor beta chains originate from one sample sequenced in a study of T cell clonality in common variable immunodeficiency (dated by TCRdb to about 2015). Library method: the immunoSEQ multiplex PCR assay. This is the immuneACCESS table as TCRdb keeps it, with only in-frame sequences that have V and J called. A part of the clones is gone; compared with another copy, unresolved V genes explain less than half, and the rest is unexplained. For this sample, approximately 81,000 clones appear and none is a singleton. Clones ranked in the top ten supply around 0.87% of the sample. The sequenced sample was peripheral blood mononuclear cells. These receptors were collected from a person between 18 and 75 years old in good health.

This clone has at least ten counts. The CDR3 end lies 3 residues beyond the end of the read and is filled in from the germline J gene. Distinct nucleotide sequences in the sample also encode this CDR3. This chain connects TRBV10-3 to TRBJ2-3; 14 positions match TRBD2. This CDR3 comprises 15 residues. In germline, CDR1 is ENHRY, CDR2 SYGVKD. The CDR3 reads CAISQGLAGEGTQYF. The part of the CDR3 DNA that was read is TGTGCCATCAGTCAGGGACTAGCGGGAGAGGGGACG.

Many counts were recorded for this clone. Coverage ceases 3 residues before the CDR3 finishes, and the germline J gene fills in the end. This chain links TRBV7-9 with TRBJ2-2; 10 positions agree with TRBD1. Germline V gene lookup returns CDR1 SEHNR and CDR2 FQNEAQ (reference sequence). This CDR3 contains 15 residues. The trim removed 7 bases at V and 6 bases at J, leaving 8 bases unmatched. The part of the CDR3 DNA that was read is TGTGCCAGCATCGACAGGGGGCATCTCTCCGGGGAG. Protein product: CASIDRGHLSGE. The CDR3 as a whole reads CASIDRGHLSGELFF.

This clone was seen many times. The read gets to within 3 residues of the CDR3 end, and the germline J gene fills in the rest. This rearrangement joins TRBV7-9 to TRBJ2-5, with 7 bases matching TRBD1. Germline V CDR1 and CDR2: SEHNR, FQNEAQ (reference sequence). The CDR3 extends over 15 amino acids. With V trimmed by 1 base and J by 2 bases, 4 bases remained unmatched. The CDR3 sequence: CASSLGRDSQETQYF. Incomplete CDR3 DNA: TGTGCCAGCAGCTTAGGCCGGGACAGTCAAGAGACC.

This clone was observed at least ten times. The read terminates 3 residues ahead of where the CDR3 ends, so the germline J gene completes it. The rearrangement joins TRBV19 to TRBJ1-5, with 9 bases identical to TRBD1. The CDR3 covers 18 residues. Germline V CDR1 and CDR2: LNHDA, SQIVND (reference sequence). V was pared by 3 bases and J by 5 bases, with 14 bases of the junction left unmatched. The CDR3 region is CASSMHPGQGLGYQPQHF. The sequenced part of the CDR3 DNA is TGTGCCAGTAGTATGCATCCGGGACAGGGTCTGGGTTATCAGCCC.

This clone was seen ten or more times. Read sequence stops 3 residues before the CDR3 end, and the germline J gene provides the missing end. This chain joins TRBV9 and TRBJ2-3; unclear D gene. Germline V gene data show CDR1 as SGDLS and CDR2 as YYNGEE. V was cut by 3 bases and J by 0 bases, with 11 bases left in between. CDR3 length equals 15 residues. The CDR3 sequence is CASSASFRSTDTQYF. The CDR3 bases that were read are TGTGCCAGCAGCGCGTCTTTTCGGAGCACAGATACG.

Comment on this clone: The DNA ends 3 residues before the CDR3 does, and the rest of the CDR3 is filled in from the germline J gene. The chain has TRBV25-1 and TRBJ1-4; D is possibly TRBD1 (5 bases). This CDR3 spans 14 amino acids. V was trimmed by 7 bases and J by 4 bases, leaving 13 bases between them. Germline V gene lookup returns CDR1 MGHDK and CDR2 SYGVNS. The CDR3 DNA, read in part, is TGTGCCAGCACCGGGTGGGGGGATAATGAAAAA. This encodes CASTGWGDNEK. From start to end, the CDR3 is CASTGWGDNEKLFF.

At least ten counts were recorded for this clone. The read ends 3 residues shy of where the CDR3 ends; the end is completed using the germline J gene. The chain links TRBV10-1 to TRBJ2-2, with TRBD2 matching over 10 bases. The CDR3 totals 15 residues. V gave up 2 bases and J gave up 4 bases; unmatched junction bases: 1. CDR1 and CDR2 (germline): WNHNN, SYGVQD (reference sequence). The part of the CDR3 DNA that was read is TGCGCCAGCAGTGAGAGGACTAGCGGCACCGGGGAG. Protein sequence: CASSERTSGTGE. The CDR3 in full is CASSERTSGTGELFF.

A remark on this clone: The read halts 3 residues ahead of the CDR3 end, with the missing end drawn from the germline J gene. J is TRBJ2-3 and V is TRBV5-6; possible D gene TRBD1, 6 bases. Between the trimmed V and J ends, which lost 4 bases and 7 bases, there was a span of 13 bases. Germline V gives CDR1 SGHDT, CDR2 YYEEEE. The CDR3 spans 13 residues. CDR3 bases read: TGTGCCAGCAGCCTGGACCAGGGGAATACG. Amino acid sequence: CASSLDQGNT. The CDR3 in full is CASSLDQGNTQYF.

In the case of this clone: This may be a read error: a much more frequent sequence differs by one nucleotide. The read ends 3 residues early relative to the CDR3; the germline J gene fills the gap. The J gene is TRBJ2-1, the V gene TRBV7-6; 10 bases line up with TRBD1. Germline loops: CDR1 SGHVS, CDR2 FNYEAQ. The CDR3 is 14 amino acids. The CDR3 loop is CVSSLAGQGYEQFF. The covered CDR3 bases are TGTGTCAGCAGCTTAGCGGGACAGGGGTATGAG.

This clone has at least ten counts. The missing CDR3 end, 3 residues past where the read stops, is filled in from the germline J gene. This chain links TRBV4-1 with TRBJ1-1; D call uncertain. This CDR3 contains 15 residues. Germline lookup yields CDR1 MGHRA and CDR2 YSYEKL. The sequenced part of the CDR3 DNA is TGCGCCAGCAGCCAAGAACCGGAGACTAGCGGTTCT. Translated, it gives CASSQEPETSGS. The CDR3 reads in full as CASSQEPETSGSAFF.

There are many counts of this clone. With the read ending 3 residues before the CDR3 end, the germline J gene is used to fill in that end. The gene calls are TRBV7-2 and TRBJ2-2, with D perhaps TRBD1 or TRBD2 (5 bases each). This CDR3 has 14 residues. Germline CDR1 is SGHTA and CDR2 is FQGNSA. The V and J ends lost 3 bases and 4 bases respectively, with 9 bases between them. Incomplete CDR3 DNA: TGTGCCAGCAGCTTGGCGAGGGGCACCGGGGAG. This translates into CASSLARGTGE. The full CDR3 protein reads CASSLARGTGELFF.

This clone has at least ten counts. The read gets to within 3 residues of the CDR3 end, and the germline J gene fills in the rest. The chain recombines TRBV10-3 with TRBJ2-5, with D possibly TRBD1 on 6 matching bases. CDR1 is ENHRY and CDR2 is SYGVKD in the germline V gene. The V end lost 8 bases, the J end lost 1 base, and 14 bases lay between the germline ends. The CDR3 spans 14 residues. The CDR3 reads CAIASRGPQETQYF. The DNA read from the CDR3 is TGTGCCATCGCGTCCAGGGGCCCCCAAGAGACC.

This clone came up many times. The read ends 3 residues shy of where the CDR3 ends; the end is completed using the germline J gene. The chain recombines TRBV20-1 with TRBJ1-2; D is undetermined. Trimming took 0 bases from V and 6 from J, leaving 11 bases between them. The CDR3 runs 13 residues. The germline CDR1 and CDR2 sequences are DFQATT and SNEGSKA (reference sequence). Partial CDR3 DNA: TGCAGTGCTAGAGATAGGGTGGTCGATGGC. It encodes CSARDRVVDG. The CDR3 reads in full as CSARDRVVDGYTF.

This clone was counted at least ten times. The CDR3 is cut off 3 residues early in the read; its end comes from the germline J gene. The chain recombines TRBV20-1 with TRBJ2-1; D gene uncertain. Germline CDR1 DFQATT, CDR2 SNEGSKA (reference sequence). V gave up 0 bases and J gave up 0 bases, with 12 bases separating them. The CDR3 totals 16 residues. The CDR3 protein is CSARDPAGFSYNEQFF. The sequenced part of the CDR3 DNA is TGCAGTGCTAGAGATCCGGCCGGGTTCTCCTACAATGAG.

This clone was counted at least ten times. The CDR3 goes on 3 residues after the read ends, and that part is filled in from the germline J gene. The chain combines TRBV13 with TRBJ1-1, with D possibly being TRBD1 (6 bases). The CDR3 spans 14 residues. Germline V CDR1 and CDR2: PRHDT, FYEKMQ (reference sequence). Trimming took 5 bases from V and 4 from J, leaving 14 bases between them. The CDR3 reads CASSPRGGGTEAFF. The covered CDR3 bases are TGTGCCAGCAGCCCCCGTGGAGGGGGCACTGAA.

This clone was picked up many times. The read falls 3 residues short of the CDR3 end, and the missing part is taken from the germline J gene. The rearrangement links TRBV12-5 to TRBJ2-7, with D possibly TRBD2 on 6 matching bases. The V and J ends lost 5 bases and 2 bases respectively, with 19 bases between them. From germline, CDR1 is LGHNT and CDR2 FRNRAP. CDR3 length equals 16 residues. CDR3 DNA (partial): TGTGCTAGTGGTGCATGGGCGGGGAGTGAGACCTACGAG. It specifies CASGAWAGSETYE. The full-length CDR3 reads as CASGAWAGSETYEQYF.

This clone was counted at least ten times. Read coverage stops 3 residues before the CDR3 terminus; the germline J gene supplies the remainder. The chain combines TRBV12-5 with TRBJ2-7; 7 positions agree with TRBD1. Germline CDR1 LGHNT, CDR2 FRNRAP. The CDR3 is 12 amino acids. V trimming: 8 bases; J trimming: 2 bases; junction bases outside the gene matches: 3. The CDR3 here is CASKTGTYEQYF. The covered CDR3 bases are TGTGCTAGTAAGACAGGGACCTACGAG.

This clone has at least ten counts. Read data end 3 residues before the CDR3 end; the end is taken from the germline J gene. The rearrangement links TRBV20-1 to TRBJ2-1; 8 nucleotides agree with TRBD2. The CDR3 covers 15 residues. V gave up 3 bases and J gave up 5 bases; unmatched junction bases: 9. Germline V gene data show CDR1 as DFQATT and CDR2 as SNEGSKA (reference sequence). CDR3 bases read: TGCAGTGCTAGTCCCCGACTAGCGACCCACAATGAG. The encoded protein is CSASPRLATHNE. The full CDR3 reads CSASPRLATHNEQFF.

This clone came up many times. The CDR3 loop is CASSIQGVGHQPQHF. Partial CDR3 DNA: TGTGCCAGCAGCATTCAGGGGGTGGGTCACCAGCCC. The genes are TRBV7-2 and TRBJ1-5; 7 positions match TRBD1. The read falls 3 residues short of the CDR3 end, and the missing part is taken from the germline J gene. V shed 5 bases and J 7 bases; nucleotides not matched to a gene: 11. From germline, CDR1 is SGHTA and CDR2 FQGNSA. The CDR3 is 15 residues long.

This clone was detected only a few times. The read ends 3 residues before the CDR3 terminus; that terminus is restored from the germline J gene. The chain joins TRBV7-6 to TRBJ1-3; 7 nucleotides agree with TRBD1. CDR1 SGHVS and CDR2 FNYEAQ come from the germline V gene. V dropped 4 bases and J dropped 7; count of bases not matched to a gene: 4. The CDR3 runs to 13 residues. The CDR3 sequence is CASSWDSGNTIYF. Partial CDR3 DNA: TGTGCCAGCAGCTGGGACAGCGGGAACACC.

This clone was found many times. CDR3 DNA (partial): TGCAGTGCTGGCAGGTGGGACAGGGGTTATTACGAG. Translation: CSAGRWDRGYYE. The full CDR3 protein reads CSAGRWDRGYYEQYF. The chain couples TRBV20-1 to TRBJ2-7, with 10 bases fitting TRBD1. Read sequence stops 3 residues before the CDR3 end, and the germline J gene provides the missing end. In germline, CDR1 is DFQATT, CDR2 SNEGSKA (reference sequence). CDR3 length: 15 residues. J lost 4 bases, V lost 5 bases, and 11 bases had no gene match.

A note on this clone: The read halts 3 residues ahead of the CDR3 end, with the missing end drawn from the germline J gene. The chain joins TRBV20-1 to TRBJ2-1, with TRBD2 matching 10 bases. This CDR3 is built from 18 residues. The germline V gene encodes CDR1 DFQATT and CDR2 SNEGSKA (reference sequence). Germline trimming cut 4 bases from V and 0 bases from J; bases unmatched to any gene: 12. The sequenced CDR3 bases are TGCAGTGCTATCCGGACACTAGCGGGACTGAGCTCCTACAATGAG. Translation: CSAIRTLAGLSSYNE. The whole CDR3 protein reads CSAIRTLAGLSSYNEQFF.

This clone appeared many times. The read finishes 3 residues shy of the CDR3 end, and the germline J gene is used to complete it. The chain uses TRBV7-2 and TRBJ2-2; TRBD1 is a possible D gene (6 bases). The CDR3 totals 16 residues. Germline-derived CDR1 and CDR2 are SGHTA and FQGNSA. Trimming took 0 bases from V and 9 from J, leaving 17 bases between them. The CDR3 reads CASSLAGRGTYRELFF. The DNA read from the CDR3 is TGTGCCAGCAGCTTAGCGGGCAGGGGAACTTACCGGGAG.

In its sample, this clone was seen many times. The read gets to within 3 residues of the CDR3 end, and the germline J gene fills in the rest. The V gene is TRBV29-1, the J gene TRBJ1-2, with D tentatively TRBD1 (6 bases). This CDR3 is built from 12 residues. The V gene's germline CDR1 is SQVTM and CDR2 ANQGSEA. Trimming cost V 3 bases and J 5 bases, with 10 bases left between them. The CDR3 is CSVELGGYGYTF. Incomplete CDR3 DNA: TGCAGCGTTGAGTTAGGGGGATATGGC. Filled out from reference TRBV29-1 and TRBJ1-2, the complete variable domain reads SAVISQKPSRDICQRGTSLTIQCQVDSQVTMMFWYRQQPGQSLTLIATANQGSEATYESGFVIDKFPISRPNLTFSTLTVSNMSPEDSSIYLCSVELGGYGYTFGSGTRLTVV.

The sample holds many counts of this clone. The read ends 3 residues before the CDR3 terminus; that terminus is restored from the germline J gene. This chain connects TRBV6-2 or TRBV6-3 to TRBJ2-6, with D possibly matching TRBD1 (6 bases). CDR3 length equals 15 residues. V lost 8 bases and J 3 bases, leaving 14 bases between the germline ends. Per germline, CDR1 MNHEY and CDR2 SVGEGT. CDR3 protein: CASLTQGSGANVLTF. Incomplete CDR3 DNA: TGTGCCAGCCTCACCCAGGGGAGTGGGGCCAACGTC.

This clone was counted ten times or more. The CDR3 extends 3 residues past the end of the read, so its final part is completed from the germline J gene. V gene TRBV12-3 or TRBV12-4 combines with J gene TRBJ2-4, with D unclear. There are 13 residues in the CDR3. The V end lost 6 bases, the J end lost 5 bases, and 11 bases lay between the germline ends. The sequenced CDR3 bases are TGTGCCAGCAGCTCAGGAGAGGAAAACATT. As protein: CASSSGEENI. The full CDR3 sequence reads CASSSGEENIQYF.

This clone was found many times. The read ends 3 residues shy of where the CDR3 ends; the end is completed using the germline J gene. This chain links TRBV6-2 or TRBV6-3 with TRBJ2-7; 11 positions match TRBD2. This CDR3 spans 15 amino acids. Looked up from germline, CDR1 is MNHEY and CDR2 is SVGEGT. The V and J ends lost 4 bases and 2 bases, in that order; junction bases with no gene match: 4. The CDR3 here is CASSSGLAGPYEQYF. The part of the CDR3 DNA that was read is TGTGCCAGCAGTTCTGGACTAGCGGGCCCCTACGAG.

This clone was detected only a few times. The DNA ends 3 residues before the CDR3 does, and the rest of the CDR3 is filled in from the germline J gene. The chain couples TRBV18 to TRBJ1-3; D ambiguous. CDR1 and CDR2 from the germline V gene are KGHSH and LQKENI. The V end was cut by 2 bases, the J end by 0 bases, with 8 bases between. This CDR3 has 15 amino acids. The CDR3 bases that were read are TGTGCCAGCTCACCAGGTGCCAGCTCTGGAAACACC. This sequence encodes CASSPGASSGNT. The whole CDR3 protein reads CASSPGASSGNTIYF. The full variable domain, in which reference TRBV18 and TRBJ1-3 provide the parts outside the CDR3, is NAGVMQNPRHLVRRRGQEARLRCSPMKGHSHVYWYRQLPEEGLKFMVYLQKENIIDESGMPKERFSAEFPKEGPSILRIQQVVRGDSAAYFCASSPGASSGNTIYFGEGSWLTVV.

Points on this clone: Read sequence stops 3 residues before the CDR3 end, and the germline J gene provides the missing end. The chain joins TRBV11-1 to TRBJ2-5; 10 bases line up with TRBD1. Trimming at V came to 2 bases and at J to 7 bases, leaving 7 bases not matched to a gene. The germline V gene has CDR1 SGHAT and CDR2 FQDESV (reference sequence). The CDR3 sequence is 15 residues long. This CDR3 is CASSLRQGAGGTQYF. The covered CDR3 bases are TGTGCCAGCAGCTTACGACAGGGGGCTGGAGGGACC.